These 9 T cell receptor beta chains came from one sample sequenced in a study of CD8 T cells in Susac syndrome. It was with random hexamers that roughly 0.45 to 1 ug RNA was reverse transcribed. Using its own MiXCR run on the immunoSEQ multiplex PCR reads, TCRdb lists one record per CDR3 protein. In the table there are approximately 68,000 distinct CDR3 sequences, roughly 95% of which are singletons. Sequenced sample: CD8+ T cells from PBMCs. These receptors came from a human donor with multiple sclerosis.

The chain recombines TRBV9 with TRBJ1-1, with D unresolved. V was shortened by 4 bases and J by 8 bases, with 12 bases between the two germline ends. The germline V gene encodes CDR1 SGDLS and CDR2 YYNGEE. The CDR3 totals 12 residues. The CDR3 DNA sequence: TGTGCCAGCAGCCCGGTCCGCCCCGAAGCTTTCTTT. This translates into CASSPVRPEAFF.

This chain joins TRBV6-6 and TRBJ2-5; 7 bases match TRBD1. The CDR3 has 14 residues. V was pared by 3 bases and J by 5 bases, with 6 bases of the junction left unmatched. Per the germline V gene, CDR1 is MNHNY and CDR2 is SVGAGI (reference sequence). In DNA, the CDR3 is TGTGCCAGCAGTTATTGGGACAGTGGGGAGACCCAGTACTTC. It translates to CASSYWDSGETQYF.

The V gene is TRBV3-1, the J gene TRBJ2-1; unclear D gene. The length of the CDR3 is 18 residues. The ends were cut back, 3 bases at V and 0 bases at J, with 18 bases in the middle. The germline V gene encodes CDR1 LGHDT and CDR2 YNNKEL (reference sequence). The CDR3 DNA is TGTGCCAGCAGCCACCTTTATTTACCGGGTCCCTCCTACAATGAGCAGTTCTTC. Protein: CASSHLYLPGPSYNEQFF.

The chain carries TRBV5-1 and TRBJ2-7; tentative D call: TRBD2 (5 bases). The CDR3 has 17 amino acids. The V gene's germline CDR1 is SGHRS and CDR2 YFSETQ. V was trimmed by 0 bases and J by 7 bases, leaving 23 bases between them. The CDR3 is CASSLVPGIYTTGEQYF. CDR3 nucleotides: TGCGCCAGCAGCTTGGTGCCAGGCATATATACTACGGGGGAGCAGTACTTC.

V is TRBV5-6 and J is TRBJ2-7; the match to TRBD1 covers 8 bases. From germline, CDR1 is SGHDT and CDR2 YYEEEE. The CDR3 has 13 residues. Unmatched junction bases numbered 3, after V lost 5 bases and J lost 2 bases. The CDR3 loop is CASRTQGAYEQYF. CDR3 bases: TGTGCCAGCAGGACACAGGGGGCCTACGAGCAGTACTTC.

The chain employs TRBV6-2 or TRBV6-3 and TRBJ2-5, with 9 bases that match TRBD2. The CDR3 loop spans 14 amino acids. The V segment lost 6 bases and the J segment 4 bases; nucleotides outside the gene matches: 6. Germline values: CDR1 MNHEY, CDR2 SVGEGT. In nucleotides, the CDR3 is TGTGCCAGCAGCCAAGGACTAGCGACAGAGACCCAGTACTTC. Translation: CASSQGLATETQYF.

V and J are TRBV3-1 and TRBJ2-3; D gene uncertain. Germline-derived CDR1 and CDR2 are LGHDT and YNNKEL (reference sequence). With 4 bases removed from V and 0 bases from J, the gap between germline ends came to 14 bases. There are 16 residues in the CDR3. CDR3 residues: CASSPHYGRSTDTQYF. CDR3 sequence (DNA): TGTGCCAGCAGCCCTCACTATGGACGGAGCACAGATACGCAGTATTTT.

The chain recombines TRBV30 with TRBJ1-2; D not certain. From germline, CDR1 is GTSNPN and CDR2 SVGIG (reference sequence). Trimming pared 1 base from V and 0 bases from J, leaving 6 bases between. This CDR3 is 13 amino acids long. As DNA, the CDR3 is TGTGCCTGGAGTGAGGAATCTAACTATGGCTACACCTTC. It encodes CAWSEESNYGYTF.

The CDR3 sequence is CASSYSGSRDYNSPLHF. The CDR3 DNA reads TGTGCCAGCAGTTACTCGGGGTCCCGGGACTATAATTCACCCCTCCACTTT. The genes are TRBV6-5 and TRBJ1-6; D remains unclear. V was shortened by 0 bases and J by 3 bases, with 12 bases between the two germline ends. There are 17 residues in the CDR3. Germline V lookup: CDR1 MNHEY, CDR2 SVGAGI.